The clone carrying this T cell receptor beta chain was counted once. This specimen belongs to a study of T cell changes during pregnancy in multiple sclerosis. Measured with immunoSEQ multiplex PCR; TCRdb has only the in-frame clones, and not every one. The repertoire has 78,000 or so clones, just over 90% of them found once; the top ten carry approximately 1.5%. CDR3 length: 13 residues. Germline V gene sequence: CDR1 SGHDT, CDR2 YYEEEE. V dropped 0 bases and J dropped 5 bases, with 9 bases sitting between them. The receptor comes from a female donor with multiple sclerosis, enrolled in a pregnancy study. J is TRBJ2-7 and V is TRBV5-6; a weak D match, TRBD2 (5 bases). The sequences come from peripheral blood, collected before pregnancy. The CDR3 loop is CASSLGTGHEQYF. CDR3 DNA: TGTGCCAGCAGCTTGGGGACTGGTCACGAGCAGTACTTC. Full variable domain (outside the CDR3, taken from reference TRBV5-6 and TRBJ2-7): DAGVTQSPTHLIKTRGQQVTLRCSPKSGHDTVSWYQQALGQGPQFIFQYYEEEERQRGNFPDRFSGHQFPNYSSELNVNALLLGDSALYLCASSLGTGHEQYFGPGTRLTVT.